The present entry profiles one T cell receptor (beta chain) with its context. What it binds is not known. This specimen comes from a study of Ad26.COV2.S vaccination and SARS-CoV-2 variants. Broader study findings: Individuals receiving vaccine had higher spike-specific TCR breadth than placebo recipients did.

The table came from immunoSEQ multiplex PCR; TCRdb's copy has only in-frame clones and leaves some out. The sample yields about 440,000 clones, roughly 88% seen once. Indicated treatment: some 20 received Ad26.COV2.S at low or high dose, single or two shots; roughly 5 received placebo; per-sample allocation not given. Material that was analyzed had been drawn on day 63 after the first vaccine or placebo injection. This sample comprised peripheral blood, obtained in a trial of Ad26.COV2.S vaccine versus placebo. The receptor was derived from a person between 18 and 59 years old who received the Ad26.COV2.S COVID-19 vaccine or a placebo.

The CDR3 DNA reads TGCAGCGTTGAAGGACTAGCGGGAGCGGCCCCCTACAATGAGCAGTTCTTC. Its protein product is CSVEGLAGAAPYNEQFF. The rearrangement uses TRBV29-1 and TRBJ2-1; 12 nucleotides match TRBD2. V was clipped by 1 base and J by 2 bases; unmatched bases: 6. The germline gives CDR1 SQVTM, CDR2 ANQGSEA. The CDR3 has 17 amino acids.